A single sample is the source of the 17 T cell receptor beta chains below, sequenced in a study of Ad26.COV2.S vaccination and SARS-CoV-2 variants. Using immunoSEQ multiplex PCR, the repertoire was profiled, and TCRdb retains in-frame clones only, with some absent. The sample includes about 480,000 clones, roughly nine tenths of them seen just once. The treatment: some 20 received Ad26.COV2.S at low or high dose, single or two shots; roughly five received placebo; per-sample allocation not given. Sampling took place 63 days after the first vaccine or placebo injection. Here the sequenced sample was peripheral blood, taken in a trial of Ad26.COV2.S vaccine versus placebo. The receptors originated from a person aged 18 to 65 who received the Ad26.COV2.S COVID-19 vaccine or a placebo.

The rearrangement links TRBV5-6 to TRBJ2-7, with D possibly matching TRBD1 (6 bases). The CDR3 totals 13 residues. Between the trimmed V and J ends, which lost 2 bases and 4 bases, there was a span of 10 bases. Germline CDR1 SGHDT, CDR2 YYEEEE. This chain's CDR3 is CASSFQGGYEQYF. The CDR3 DNA sequence: TGTGCCAGCAGCTTTCAAGGGGGATACGAGCAGTACTTC.

This rearrangement joins TRBV9 to TRBJ2-2; either TRBD1 or TRBD2 may supply D (5 bases each). The germline V gene encodes CDR1 SGDLS and CDR2 YYNGEE. V was shortened by 6 bases and J by 8 bases, with 14 bases between the two germline ends. There are 13 residues in the CDR3. CDR3 in amino acids: CASTLVGTGELFF. As DNA, the CDR3 is TGTGCCAGCACCCTAGTAGGGACGGGGGAGCTGTTTTTT.

The V and J genes are TRBV18 and TRBJ2-6; the D gene could be TRBD1 or TRBD2 (7 bases each). Per germline, CDR1 KGHSH and CDR2 LQKENI. The CDR3 is made up of 17 amino acids. Trimming took off 2 bases at V and 0 bases at J, with 11 bases between the two ends. The DNA for the CDR3 is TGTGCCAGCTCACCAATCAGGGGGGGCTCTGGGGCCAACGTCCTGACTTTC. Protein: CASSPIRGGSGANVLTF.

This clone appeared a few times. Other DNA sequences in this sample translate to the same CDR3. The rearrangement joins TRBV28 to TRBJ1-2, with D unresolved. The V and J ends lost 4 bases and 5 bases respectively, with 5 bases between them. The germline V gene has CDR1 MDHEN and CDR2 SYDVKM. The CDR3 totals 11 residues. This chain's CDR3 is CASSSLYGYTF. The DNA of the CDR3 is TGTGCCAGCAGTTCGCTTTATGGCTACACCTTC.

The CDR3 reads CASSALQGTEAFF. DNA of the CDR3: TGCGCCAGCAGTGCCCTACAGGGTACCGAAGCTTTCTTT. V usage is TRBV10-1 and J usage is TRBJ1-1, with a possible D match to TRBD1 (6 bases). Germline lookup yields CDR1 WNHNN and CDR2 SYGVQD (reference sequence). V lost 4 bases and J lost 8, with 14 bases in between. The CDR3 spans 13 residues.

This clone was seen more than once but under ten times. This chain connects TRBV19 to TRBJ2-5; D not resolved. The CDR3 sequence is 13 residues long. V gave up 3 bases and J gave up 1 base, with 6 bases separating them. Germline CDR1 LNHDA, CDR2 SQIVND (reference sequence). CDR3 in amino acids: CASSIGSQETQYF. The CDR3 nucleotides read TGTGCCAGTAGTATTGGCAGCCAAGAGACCCAGTACTTC.

The rearrangement uses TRBV5-5 and TRBJ1-1, with D unresolved. Trimming removed 0 bases at V and 0 bases at J, with 9 bases between. Germline V gives CDR1 SGHKS, CDR2 YYEKEE (reference sequence). The CDR3 spans 15 residues. CDR3 loop: CASSLEPAMNTEAFF. In DNA form, the CDR3 reads TGTGCCAGCAGCTTGGAACCAGCGATGAACACTGAAGCTTTCTTT.

The chain recombines TRBV29-1 with TRBJ2-3, with D maybe TRBD1 (5 bases). V lost 8 bases to trimming and J lost 1 base, with 10 bases between them. The CDR3 consists of 12 residues. Germline V gene lookup returns CDR1 SQVTM and CDR2 ANQGSEA. CDR3: CSTLTGTDTQYF. CDR3 DNA: TGCAGCACTTTGACAGGCACAGATACGCAGTATTTT.

V is TRBV6-2 or TRBV6-3 and J is TRBJ2-1; D is perhaps TRBD2 (5 bases). This CDR3 is built from 16 residues. CDR1 is MNHEY and CDR2 is SVGEGT in the germline V gene. V was clipped by 6 bases and J by 0 bases, with 15 bases between them. For the CDR3, the DNA is TGTGCCAGCAGCCGGATTTTGGGGAGCTCCTACAATGAGCAGTTCTTC. Translating gives CASSRILGSSYNEQFF.

The J gene is TRBJ2-5, the V gene TRBV9, with 9 positions matching TRBD1. Trimming took 0 bases from V and 2 from J; bases not matched to a gene: 8. Germline CDR1 SGDLS, CDR2 YYNGEE. The CDR3 spans 17 residues. Here the CDR3 DNA reads TGTGCCAGCAGCGTAGCCGGGACAGGGACTCTTCAAGAGACCCAGTACTTC. It specifies CASSVAGTGTLQETQYF. Looking up the rest from reference TRBV9 and TRBJ2-5 gives the full variable domain: DSGVTQTPKHLITATGQRVTLRCSPRSGDLSVYWYQQSLDQGLQFLIQYYNGEERAKGNILERFSAQQFPDLHSELNLSSLELGDSALYFCASSVAGTGTLQETQYFGPGTRLLVL.

The V gene is TRBV9, the J gene TRBJ2-7; the match to TRBD2 covers 10 bases. After removal of 4 bases from V and 4 bases from J, the junction contained 14 bases not matched to a gene. Germline V gene data show CDR1 as SGDLS and CDR2 as YYNGEE. CDR3 length: 17 residues. The CDR3 DNA sequence: TGTGCCAGCAGCCCCAGACTCCGACTAGCGGGTGGGTACGAGCAGTACTTC. Encoded protein: CASSPRLRLAGGYEQYF.

The V gene is TRBV5-6, the J gene TRBJ1-4, with TRBD1 matching 8 bases. The CDR3 consists of 15 residues. Germline CDR1 and CDR2: SGHDT and YYEEEE. With 2 bases clipped from V and 8 bases from J, the junction kept 8 bases outside the gene matches. For the CDR3, the DNA is TGTGCCAGCAGCTTACGGACAGGGTTGTGGGAAAAACTGTTTTTT. Residues: CASSLRTGLWEKLFF.

The gene calls are TRBV19 and TRBJ1-4, with D perhaps TRBD1 (5 bases). V lost 9 bases and J lost 4, with 24 bases in between. Germline V gene sequence: CDR1 LNHDA, CDR2 SQIVND (reference sequence). There are 17 residues in the CDR3. CDR3 DNA: TGTGCCAGCCTCCCCGGGGCTAATTACAACCTTAATGAAAAACTGTTTTTT. As protein: CASLPGANYNLNEKLFF.

The chain carries TRBV12-5 and TRBJ1-1, with TRBD1 identical over 8 bases. There are 15 residues in the CDR3. The V gene's germline CDR1 is LGHNT and CDR2 FRNRAP. J gave up 4 bases and V 3 bases, and 7 bases lay outside the gene matches. The CDR3 DNA follows: TGTGCTAGTGGTTTAACCAGGGGGCGGGGCACTGAAGCTTTCTTT. This encodes CASGLTRGRGTEAFF.

The chain joins TRBV27 to TRBJ1-5; D uncertain. Deletions cut 0 bases from V and 0 bases from J, with 6 bases between. The CDR3 is 15 residues long. CDR1 MNHEY and CDR2 SMNVEV come from the germline V gene (reference sequence). The CDR3 loop reads CASSLSMRSNQPQHF. The CDR3, as DNA: TGTGCCAGCAGTTTATCAATGCGTAGCAATCAGCCCCAGCATTTT.

The chain recombines TRBV2 with TRBJ2-1; 11 nucleotides agree with TRBD2. This CDR3 spans 17 amino acids. Germline CDR1 reads SNHLY; CDR2 reads FYNNEI. With V trimmed by 1 base and J by 3 bases, 5 bases remained unmatched. The CDR3 protein is CASSEGLAGGHYNEQFF. CDR3 DNA sequence: TGTGCCAGCAGTGAAGGATTAGCGGGAGGGCACTACAATGAGCAGTTCTTC. The full variable domain, in which reference TRBV2 and TRBJ2-1 provide the parts outside the CDR3, is EPEVTQTPSHQVTQMGQEVILRCVPISNHLYFYWYRQILGQKVEFLVSFYNNEISEKSEIFDDQFSVERPDGSNFTLKIRSTKLEDSAMYFCASSEGLAGGHYNEQFFGPGTRLTVL.

The genes are TRBV7-2 and TRBJ1-2; TRBD1 is a possible D gene (6 bases). The CDR3 loop spans 11 amino acids. Trimming removed 1 base from V and 13 bases from J, with 10 bases in between. The germline V gene has CDR1 SGHTA and CDR2 FQGNSA. CDR3 bases: TGTGCCAGCAGCTTAGACAGGGTTCCCACCTTC. It yields the protein CASSLDRVPTF.